This T cell receptor beta chain derives from a study of blood T cell repertoires in COVID-19. Overall study context: From the United States, Italy and Spain came samples of acute and convalescent COVID-19.

CDR3 length: 12 residues. Germline V lookup: CDR1 SGHVS, CDR2 FQNEAQ. The ends lost 1 base at V and 8 bases at J; junction bases unmatched: 1. Per the study methods: Scientists estimated how many nucleated cells there were by amplifying reference gene primers. This table comes from immunoSEQ multiplex PCR, and its TCRdb copy is limited to in-frame clones, with some not included. The V and J calls and clone size come from that table; D and trimming were worked out from the DNA. The sample holds under 35,000 clones, around 89% seen once. This clonotype originated in a human donor in a cohort sampled during active COVID-19. The sample taken for sequencing was peripheral blood. V and J are TRBV7-8 and TRBJ1-1; 7 bases match TRBD1. DNA of the CDR3: TGTGCCAGCAGCTTAGGGGACAGAGAAGCTTTCTTT. It encodes CASSLGDREAFF.